These 23 T cell receptor beta chains share one sample of origin, sequenced in a study of T cells in Graves' hyperthyroidism and ophthalmopathy. TCR beta CDR3 region amplification was performed from RNA transcripts. When the TCR CDR3 underwent first-round RT-PCR, the HTBI primer set was used. Each CDR3 protein gets one entry after TCRdb re-called the multiplex PCR reads with MiXCR. The sample yields about 260,000 distinct CDR3 sequences, 25% seen once. Sequenced input: blood. The source is a middle-aged man with Graves' hyperthyroidism that later progressed to Graves' ophthalmopathy.

The chain recombines TRBV12-3 or TRBV12-4 with TRBJ2-7; the match to TRBD2 covers 8 bases. The V gene end was trimmed by 0 bases and the J gene end by 7 bases; junction bases not matched to a gene: 5. This CDR3 contains 14 residues. The CDR3 loop is CASSLASGSWEQYF. The CDR3 DNA reads TGTGCCAGCAGTTTAGCCAGCGGGAGCTGGGAGCAGTACTTC.

This clonotype was detected many times. V gene TRBV20-1 combines with J gene TRBJ2-5; 7 nucleotides align to TRBD1. The CDR3 runs to 14 residues. Trimming removed 3 bases from V and 1 base from J; junction bases left unmatched: 5. Germline loops: CDR1 DFQATT, CDR2 SNEGSKA (reference sequence). CDR3 protein: CSARTGQVQETQYF. In DNA, the CDR3 is TGCAGTGCTAGGACTGGACAGGTCCAAGAGACCCAGTACTTC.

This clonotype was picked up many times. The chain is built from TRBV28 and TRBJ2-7; D is ambiguous. The CDR3 sequence is 15 residues long. CDR1 and CDR2 from the germline V gene are MDHEN and SYDVKM. The V end was cut by 5 bases, the J end by 2 bases, with 16 bases between. The CDR3 sequence is CASSPPSWLTYEQYF. CDR3 in DNA: TGTGCCAGCAGTCCCCCCTCGTGGTTAACCTACGAGCAGTACTTC.

In its sample, this clonotype was seen many times. The chain has TRBV7-2 and TRBJ1-2; tentatively, D is TRBD1 (6 bases). There are 16 residues in the CDR3. The V end lost 6 bases, the J end lost 5 bases, and 22 bases lay between the germline ends. From germline, CDR1 is SGHTA and CDR2 FQGNSA. Here the CDR3 reads CASRRDIEVRSYGYTF. Here the CDR3 DNA reads TGTGCCAGCAGGCGGGACATAGAGGTTAGGTCGTATGGCTACACCTTC.

This clonotype was observed a few times. This chain links TRBV20-1 with TRBJ2-7; possibly TRBD2 for D (6 bases). V gave up 6 bases and J gave up 2 bases, with 17 bases separating them. From germline, CDR1 is DFQATT and CDR2 SNEGSKA (reference sequence). The CDR3 totals 14 residues. In DNA, the CDR3 is TGCAGTGCCCGACCGGGGACTTCAACCTACGAGCAGTACTTC. It encodes CSARPGTSTYEQYF.

This clonotype has at least ten counts. Here the CDR3 DNA reads TGTGCCATCAGTGGGCGACAGGGAACTTCCTACGAGCAGTACTTC. Protein sequence: CAISGRQGTSYEQYF. The chain uses TRBV10-3 and TRBJ2-7, with 7 bases that match TRBD1. CDR3 length: 15 amino acids. CDR1 is ENHRY, CDR2 SYGVKD, per germline. J gave up 1 base and V 4 bases, and 7 bases lay outside the gene matches.

This clonotype was found many times. The chain combines TRBV7-9 with TRBJ2-5; D is unclear. Germline-derived CDR1 and CDR2 are SEHNR and FQNEAQ (reference sequence). The CDR3 loop spans 16 amino acids. V gave up 1 base and J gave up 1 base, with 13 bases separating them. CDR3 region: CASSLEILSVQETQYF. In DNA form, the CDR3 reads TGTGCCAGCAGCTTAGAGATACTCAGCGTCCAAGAGACCCAGTACTTC.

This clonotype was counted many times. The rearrangement links TRBV6-1 to TRBJ2-3; D possibly corresponds to TRBD2 (6 bases). The CDR3 is made up of 14 amino acids. V was clipped by 7 bases and J by 3 bases, with 14 bases between them. CDR1 is MNHNS, CDR2 SASEGT, per germline. CDR3: CASTNVGRTDTQYF. CDR3 bases: TGTGCCAGCACCAATGTGGGGAGGACAGATACGCAGTATTTT.

This clonotype was counted at least ten times. The rearrangement links TRBV12-3 or TRBV12-4 to TRBJ2-2; D possibly matches TRBD1 or TRBD2 (5 bases each). The CDR3 extends over 15 amino acids. V was shortened by 7 bases and J by 4 bases, with 16 bases between the two germline ends. In nucleotides, the CDR3 is TGTGCCAGCACCCTGAGGGGCGTGAGCACCGGGGAGCTGTTTTTT. Translation gives CASTLRGVSTGELFF.

This clonotype was seen repeatedly, ten times or more. The gene calls are TRBV20-1 and TRBJ2-7, with 8 positions matching TRBD1. CDR1 and CDR2 (germline): DFQATT, SNEGSKA (reference sequence). This CDR3 is 15 amino acids long. J gave up 3 bases and V 0 bases, and 7 bases lay outside the gene matches. CDR3 nucleotides: TGCAGTGCTAGAGAGGGGACAGGACGGAACTACGAGCAGTACTTC. Translation: CSAREGTGRNYEQYF.

This clonotype was counted ten times or more. CDR3 region: CASSSTGGQGFYEQYF. CDR3 DNA: TGTGCCAGCAGTTCTACGGGGGGACAGGGGTTTTACGAGCAGTACTTC. This chain links TRBV28 with TRBJ2-7; 10 bases agree with TRBD1. Per the germline V gene, CDR1 is MDHEN and CDR2 is SYDVKM. V shed 4 bases and J 4 bases; nucleotides not matched to a gene: 10. The CDR3 covers 16 residues.

At least ten counts were recorded for this clonotype. This chain joins TRBV9 and TRBJ2-5, with a possible D match to TRBD2 (5 bases). Trimming pared 3 bases from V and 2 bases from J, leaving 14 bases between. The CDR3 totals 15 residues. The germline V gene has CDR1 SGDLS and CDR2 YYNGEE. CDR3 nucleotide sequence: TGTGCCAGCAGCGCGAGTCCGGGGTCGCAAGAGACCCAGTACTTC. Encoded protein: CASSASPGSQETQYF.

At least ten counts were recorded for this clonotype. The chain has TRBV7-9 and TRBJ1-1; 11 bases match TRBD1. The CDR3 runs to 13 residues. Germline-derived CDR1 and CDR2 are SEHNR and FQNEAQ (reference sequence). With V trimmed by 10 bases and J by 6 bases, 7 bases remained unmatched. Here the CDR3 reads CATTGTGGSEAFF. CDR3 in DNA: TGTGCCACAACCGGGACAGGGGGGTCTGAAGCTTTCTTT. Using reference TRBV7-9 and TRBJ1-1 for the parts outside the CDR3, the full variable domain is DTGVSQNPRHKITKRGQNVTFRCDPISEHNRLYWYRQTLGQGPEFLTYFQNEAQLEKSRLLSDRFSAERPKGSFSTLEIQRTEQGDSAMYLCATTGTGGSEAFFGQGTRLTVV.

The chain joins TRBV6-5 to TRBJ2-7, with 10 nucleotides matching TRBD2. V shed 0 bases and J 2 bases; nucleotides not matched to a gene: 1. This CDR3 contains 15 residues. Germline V lookup: CDR1 MNHEY, CDR2 SVGAGI. The CDR3 DNA reads as TGTGCCAGCAGTTACTCGAGCGGGAGGGCCTACGAGCAGTACTTC. It encodes CASSYSSGRAYEQYF.

J is TRBJ2-5 and V is TRBV30, with D possibly matching TRBD2 (6 bases). Germline values: CDR1 GTSNPN, CDR2 SVGIG (reference sequence). This CDR3 has 13 amino acids. Trimming removed 4 bases at V and 7 bases at J, with 16 bases between. The CDR3 nucleotides read TGTGCCTGGACTAGACTAGTGGGGGGGACCCAGTACTTC. Amino acid sequence: CAWTRLVGGTQYF. The full variable domain, rest sourced from reference TRBV30 and TRBJ2-5, is SQTIHQWPATLVQPVGSPLSLECTVEGTSNPNLYWYRQAAGRGLQLLFYSVGIGQISSEVPQNLSASRPQDRQFILSSKKLLLSDSGFYLCAWTRLVGGTQYFGPGTRLLVL.

This clonotype was detected ten times or more. This chain links TRBV5-1 with TRBJ2-7, with 7 bases lining up with TRBD1. CDR3 length: 14 residues. Germline V gives CDR1 SGHRS, CDR2 YFSETQ. V was clipped by 5 bases and J by 6 bases; unmatched bases: 11. CDR3: CASSSGTASSEQYF. CDR3 nucleotide sequence: TGCGCCAGCAGTTCCGGGACAGCAAGTTCCGAGCAGTACTTC.

The table lists this clonotype with many counts. A read error may explain this, as a much larger clone is one base away. The chain joins TRBV6-2 or TRBV6-3 to TRBJ1-3, with TRBD1 matching 9 bases. Losses at the gene ends were 6 bases for V and 9 bases for J; bases not matched to a gene: 12. The CDR3 consists of 15 residues. Looked up from germline, CDR1 is MNHEY and CDR2 is SVGEGT. DNA of the CDR3: TGTGCCAGCAGCCCCACCTCGGGACAGGGTTCCACCATATATTTT. Its protein product is CASSPTSGQGSTIYF.

The chain's CDR3 is CARRRAPLTYTSGNTIYF. The CDR3 nucleotides read TGTGCTCGCAGGCGGGCTCCCCTTACTTATACCTCTGGAAACACCATATATTTT. The chain joins TRBV7-7 to TRBJ1-3, with unresolved D. The CDR3 loop spans 18 amino acids. In germline, CDR1 is SSHAT, CDR2 FNYEAQ (reference sequence).

The chain joins TRBV28 to TRBJ2-7, with D possibly TRBD2 on 5 matching bases. With 6 bases removed from V and 4 bases from J, the gap between germline ends came to 16 bases. The CDR3 runs 14 residues. The germline V gene has CDR1 MDHEN and CDR2 SYDVKM. The CDR3 DNA reads as TGTGCCAGCAGCGAGGGTCGAAATTCATACGAGCAGTACTTC. Amino acids: CASSEGRNSYEQYF. Variable domain in full (rest from reference TRBV28 and TRBJ2-7): DVKVTQSSRYLVKRTGEKVFLECVQDMDHENMFWYRQDPGLGLRLIYFSYDVKMKEKGDIPEGYSVSREKKERFSLILESASTNQTSMYLCASSEGRNSYEQYFGPGTRLTVT.

This clonotype was seen ten or more times. The V gene is TRBV9, the J gene TRBJ2-5; 7 bases are a match to TRBD2. The CDR3 contains 15 residues. Germline V gene data show CDR1 as SGDLS and CDR2 as YYNGEE. V dropped 4 bases and J dropped 5; count of bases not matched to a gene: 11. The CDR3 DNA sequence: TGTGCCAGCAGCCCTGGGGGGGGAGGAAAGGAGACCCAGTACTTC. It yields the protein CASSPGGGGKETQYF.

About this clonotype itself: At one boundary the junction diverges from the germline segment, which might be a read error. The chain employs TRBV28 and TRBJ1-5; D is unresolved. In germline, CDR1 is MDHEN, CDR2 SYDVKM. The CDR3 extends over 15 amino acids. The CDR3 is CASTLGGFLNQPQHF. DNA for the CDR3: TGTGCCAGCACTTTAGGAGGATTCCTCAATCAGCCCCAGCATTTT.

This clonotype appeared many times. CDR3 in DNA: TGTGCCAGCAGCTCTATCGGCTACGAGCAGTACTTC. Its protein product is CASSSIGYEQYF. The chain carries TRBV12-3 or TRBV12-4 and TRBJ2-7, with D unclear. V was pared by 6 bases and J by 3 bases, with 9 bases between. This CDR3 spans 12 amino acids.

This chain links TRBV24-1 with TRBJ2-5; 12 bases agree with TRBD2. This CDR3 is 18 amino acids long. Germline V CDR1 and CDR2: KGHDR, SFDVKD. V shed 3 bases and J 1 base; nucleotides not matched to a gene: 8. This CDR3 reads CATSDPQGTSGLQETQYF. CDR3 nucleotides: TGTGCCACCAGTGATCCGCAGGGGACTAGCGGGCTCCAAGAGACCCAGTACTTC.